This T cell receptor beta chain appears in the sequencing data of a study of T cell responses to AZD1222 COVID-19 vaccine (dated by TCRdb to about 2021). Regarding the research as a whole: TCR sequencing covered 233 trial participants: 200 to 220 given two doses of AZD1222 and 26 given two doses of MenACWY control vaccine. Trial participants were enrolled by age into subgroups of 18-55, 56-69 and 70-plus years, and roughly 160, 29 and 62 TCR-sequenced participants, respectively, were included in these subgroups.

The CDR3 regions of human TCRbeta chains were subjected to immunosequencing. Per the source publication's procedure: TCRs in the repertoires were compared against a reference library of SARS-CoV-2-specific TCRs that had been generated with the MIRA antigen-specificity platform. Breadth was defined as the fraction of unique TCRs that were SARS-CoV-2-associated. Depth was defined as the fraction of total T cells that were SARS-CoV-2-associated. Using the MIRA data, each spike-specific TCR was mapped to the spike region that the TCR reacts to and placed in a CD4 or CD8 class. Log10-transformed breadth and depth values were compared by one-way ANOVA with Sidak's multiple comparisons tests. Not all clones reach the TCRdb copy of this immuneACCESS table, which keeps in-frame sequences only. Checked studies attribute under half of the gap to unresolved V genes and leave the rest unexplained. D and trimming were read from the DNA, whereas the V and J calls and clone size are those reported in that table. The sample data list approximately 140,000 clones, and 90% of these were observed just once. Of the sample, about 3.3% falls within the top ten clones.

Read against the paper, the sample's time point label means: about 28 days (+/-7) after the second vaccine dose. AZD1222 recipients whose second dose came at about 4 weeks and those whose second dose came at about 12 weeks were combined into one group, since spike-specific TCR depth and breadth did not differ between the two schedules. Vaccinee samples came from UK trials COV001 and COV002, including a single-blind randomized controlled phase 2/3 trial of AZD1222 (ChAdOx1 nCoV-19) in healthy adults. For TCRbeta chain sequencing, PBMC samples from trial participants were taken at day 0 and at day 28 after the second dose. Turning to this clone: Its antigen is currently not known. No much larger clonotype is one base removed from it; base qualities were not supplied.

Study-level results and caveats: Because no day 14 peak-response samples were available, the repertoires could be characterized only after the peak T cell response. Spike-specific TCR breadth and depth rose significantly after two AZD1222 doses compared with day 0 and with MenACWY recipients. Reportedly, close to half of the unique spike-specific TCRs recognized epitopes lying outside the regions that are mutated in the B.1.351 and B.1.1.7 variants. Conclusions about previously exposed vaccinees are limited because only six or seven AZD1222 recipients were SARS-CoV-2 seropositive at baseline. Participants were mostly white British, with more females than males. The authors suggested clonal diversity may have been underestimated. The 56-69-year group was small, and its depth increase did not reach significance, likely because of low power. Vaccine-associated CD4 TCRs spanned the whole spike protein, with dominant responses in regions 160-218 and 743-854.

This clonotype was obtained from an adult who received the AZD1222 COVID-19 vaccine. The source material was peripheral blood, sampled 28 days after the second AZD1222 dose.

The nucleotides read TGTGCCAGCAGTCCGGACGCTAACTATGGCTACACCTTC. Its protein is CASSPDANYGYTF. In this chain, TRBV2 is recombined with TRBJ1-2; the D gene identity is not certain. The CDR3 sequence holds 13 residues, the cysteine and phenylalanine included. Only the CDR3 part of the read is kept: 39 bases, read in frame from the first base. CDR1 and CDR2 are drawn from the germline V gene: SNHLY, FYNNEI. V loses 5 bases of germline sequence and J loses 0 bases, and the interval between the two ends is 7 bases. The CDR3 plus the reference TRBV2 and TRBJ1-2 genes for the other parts give the full variable domain: EPEVTQTPSHQVTQMGQEVILRCVPISNHLYFYWYRQILGQKVEFLVSFYNNEISEKSEIFDDQFSVERPDGSNFTLKIRSTKLEDSAMYFCASSPDANYGYTFGSGTRLTVV.